The next 3 T cell receptor beta chains were all read from a single sample in a study of blood T cell repertoires in COVID-19. Repertoires were generated with immunoSEQ multiplex PCR, while TCRdb's copy carries only in-frame clones and drops some. The sample yields tens of thousands of clones, about four fifths seen once. Sequenced input: peripheral blood. The receptors originated from a man aged 45-65 years with acute or convalescent COVID-19.

J is TRBJ2-4 and V is TRBV11-2, with a tentative D call TRBD2 (7 bases). From germline, CDR1 is SGHAT and CDR2 FQNNGV. The CDR3 runs 12 residues. The V and J ends lost 5 bases and 9 bases respectively, with 11 bases between them. The DNA of the CDR3 is TGTGCCAGCAGCCCTGGGGGGGCCATTCAGTACTTC. Amino acids: CASSPGGAIQYF.

The V call is TRBV6-6, the J call TRBJ1-6, with D hard to call. The CDR3 consists of 12 residues. Germline CDR1 and CDR2: MNHNY and SVGAGI (reference sequence). V was cut by 4 bases and J by 9 bases, with 7 bases left in between. CDR3 loop: CASSLRSSPLHF. Here the CDR3 DNA reads TGTGCCAGCAGTTTGAGGAGTTCACCCCTCCACTTT.

This chain joins TRBV5-1 and TRBJ2-7, with a possible D match to TRBD2 (6 bases). Germline V lookup: CDR1 SGHRS, CDR2 YFSETQ. The CDR3 is 15 residues long. V lost 4 bases and J 2 bases, leaving 16 bases between the germline ends. The CDR3 DNA follows: TGCGCCAGCAGCCTAAGCTCGGGGACTCCCTACGAGCAGTACTTC. Translating gives CASSLSSGTPYEQYF.